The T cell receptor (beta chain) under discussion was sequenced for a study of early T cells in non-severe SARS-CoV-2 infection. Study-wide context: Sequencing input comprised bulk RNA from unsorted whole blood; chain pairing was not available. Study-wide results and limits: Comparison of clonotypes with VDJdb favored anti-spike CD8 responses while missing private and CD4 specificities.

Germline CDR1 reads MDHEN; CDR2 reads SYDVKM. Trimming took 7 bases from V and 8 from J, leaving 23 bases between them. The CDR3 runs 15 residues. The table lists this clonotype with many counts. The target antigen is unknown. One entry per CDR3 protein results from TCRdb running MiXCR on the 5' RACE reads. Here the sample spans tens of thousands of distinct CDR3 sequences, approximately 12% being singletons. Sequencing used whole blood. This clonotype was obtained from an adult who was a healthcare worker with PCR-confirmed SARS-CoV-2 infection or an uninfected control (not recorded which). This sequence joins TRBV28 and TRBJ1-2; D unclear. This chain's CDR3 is CASIKGPRYSGGYTF. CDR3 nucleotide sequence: TGTGCCAGCATAAAGGGCCCCCGCTATTCGGGCGGCTACACCTTC.